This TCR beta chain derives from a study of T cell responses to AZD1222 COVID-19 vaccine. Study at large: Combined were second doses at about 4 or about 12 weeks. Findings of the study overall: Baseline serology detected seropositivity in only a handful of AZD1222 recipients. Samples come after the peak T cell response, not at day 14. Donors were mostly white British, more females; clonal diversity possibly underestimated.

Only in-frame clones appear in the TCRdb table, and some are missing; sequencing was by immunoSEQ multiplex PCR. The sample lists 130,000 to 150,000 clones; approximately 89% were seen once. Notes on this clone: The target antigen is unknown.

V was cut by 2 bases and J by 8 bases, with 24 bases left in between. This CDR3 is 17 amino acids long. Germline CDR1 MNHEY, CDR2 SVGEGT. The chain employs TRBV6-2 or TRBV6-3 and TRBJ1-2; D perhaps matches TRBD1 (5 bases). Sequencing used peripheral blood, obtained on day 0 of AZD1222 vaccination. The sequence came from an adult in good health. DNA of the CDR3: TGTGCCAGCAGTTACGTTATTGGGGCACCGCCCTCGAAGGGCTACACCTTC. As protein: CASSYVIGAPPSKGYTF.